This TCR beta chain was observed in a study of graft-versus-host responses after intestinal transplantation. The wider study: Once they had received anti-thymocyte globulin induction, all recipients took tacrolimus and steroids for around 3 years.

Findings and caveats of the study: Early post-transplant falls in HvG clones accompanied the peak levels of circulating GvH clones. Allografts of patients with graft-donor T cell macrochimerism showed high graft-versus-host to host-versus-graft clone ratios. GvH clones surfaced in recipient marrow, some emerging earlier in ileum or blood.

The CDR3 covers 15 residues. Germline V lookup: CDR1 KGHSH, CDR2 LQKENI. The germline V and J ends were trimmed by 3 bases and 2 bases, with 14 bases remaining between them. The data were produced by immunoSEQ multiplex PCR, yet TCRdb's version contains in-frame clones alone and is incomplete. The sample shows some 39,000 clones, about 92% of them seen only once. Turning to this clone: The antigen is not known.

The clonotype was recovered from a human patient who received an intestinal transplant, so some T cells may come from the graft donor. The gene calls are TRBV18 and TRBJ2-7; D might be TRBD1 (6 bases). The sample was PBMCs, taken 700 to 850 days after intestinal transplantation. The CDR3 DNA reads TGTGCCAGCTCACCTGGACAGATGCGGACCTACGAGCAGTACTTC. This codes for CASSPGQMRTYEQYF. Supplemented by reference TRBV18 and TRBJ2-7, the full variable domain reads NAGVMQNPRHLVRRRGQEARLRCSPMKGHSHVYWYRQLPEEGLKFMVYLQKENIIDESGMPKERFSAEFPKEGPSILRIQQVVRGDSAAYFCASSPGQMRTYEQYFGPGTRLTVT.